These 2 T cell receptor beta chains originate from one sample sequenced in a study of T-cell memory formation after mild COVID-19. TCRdb processed the 5' RACE reads anew with MiXCR; each CDR3 protein has one entry. The sample shows some 57,000 distinct CDR3 sequences, over 9% of them seen only once. The specimen sequenced was PBMCs or a T cell subset sorted from them (not recorded which). Receptor source: a man aged 18 to 35 who had mild COVID-19 (a few samples of this study predate the infection). Cell type and time point are not known.

This clonotype was counted a few times. J is TRBJ1-5 and V is TRBV29-1; the match to TRBD1 covers 12 bases. The CDR3 consists of 14 residues. Germline V lookup: CDR1 SQVTM, CDR2 ANQGSEA. J gave up 5 bases and V 6 bases, and 5 bases lay outside the gene matches. The CDR3 loop reads CSVGQGARDQPQHF. DNA of the CDR3: TGCAGCGTGGGACAGGGGGCCCGAGATCAGCCCCAGCATTTT.

This clonotype was counted between two and nine times. This chain joins TRBV29-1 and TRBJ2-1; 8 bases line up with TRBD1. This CDR3 is 14 amino acids long. Germline V gene lookup returns CDR1 SQVTM and CDR2 ANQGSEA. V lost 6 bases and J lost 0; bases outside the gene matches: 4. CDR3 amino acids: CSVAGGSSYNEQFF. The CDR3 DNA sequence: TGCAGCGTCGCAGGGGGCTCCTCCTACAATGAGCAGTTCTTC.